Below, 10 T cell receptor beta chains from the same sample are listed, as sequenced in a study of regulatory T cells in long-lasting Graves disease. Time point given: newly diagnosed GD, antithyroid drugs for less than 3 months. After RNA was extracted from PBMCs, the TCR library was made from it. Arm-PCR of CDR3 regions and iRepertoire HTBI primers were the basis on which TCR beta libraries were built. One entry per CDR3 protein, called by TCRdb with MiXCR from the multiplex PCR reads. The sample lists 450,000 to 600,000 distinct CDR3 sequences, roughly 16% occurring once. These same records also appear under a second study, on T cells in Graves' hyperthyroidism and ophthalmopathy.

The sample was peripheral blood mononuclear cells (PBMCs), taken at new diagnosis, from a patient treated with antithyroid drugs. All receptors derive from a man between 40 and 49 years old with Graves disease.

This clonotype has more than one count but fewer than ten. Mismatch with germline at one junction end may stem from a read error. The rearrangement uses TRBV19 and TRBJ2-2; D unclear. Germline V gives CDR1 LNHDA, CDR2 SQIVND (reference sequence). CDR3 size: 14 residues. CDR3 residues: CASRITTNIGELFF. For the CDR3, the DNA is TGTGCCAGTAGGATAACCACCAACATCGGGGAGCTGTTTTTT.

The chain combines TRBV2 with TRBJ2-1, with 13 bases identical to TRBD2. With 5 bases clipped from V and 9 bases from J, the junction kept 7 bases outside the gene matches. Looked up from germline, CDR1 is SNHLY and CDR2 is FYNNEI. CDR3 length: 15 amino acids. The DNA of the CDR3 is TGTGCCAGCAGTAAACTAGCGGGAGGGCCCCCTGAGCAGTTCTTC. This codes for CASSKLAGGPPEQFF.

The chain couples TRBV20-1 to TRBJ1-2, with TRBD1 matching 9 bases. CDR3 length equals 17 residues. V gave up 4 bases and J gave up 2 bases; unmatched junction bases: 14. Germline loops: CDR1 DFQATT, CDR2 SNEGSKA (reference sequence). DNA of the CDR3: TGCAGTGCTATGGGGACCCGCACCGGGACAGGGAACTATGGCTACACCTTC. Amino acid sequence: CSAMGTRTGTGNYGYTF.

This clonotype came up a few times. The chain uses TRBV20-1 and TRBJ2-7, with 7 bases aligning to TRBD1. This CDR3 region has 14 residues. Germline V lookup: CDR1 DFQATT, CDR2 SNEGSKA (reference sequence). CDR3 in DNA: TGCAGCCTAAATTCGGGACAGACGACCTACGAGCAGTACTTC. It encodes CSLNSGQTTYEQYF.

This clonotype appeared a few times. In DNA, the CDR3 is TGTGCCAGCAGTGAAGCTAGCCCTAGTGGAGCTTTCTTT. It translates to CASSEASPSGAFF. The chain couples TRBV6-1 to TRBJ1-1; D is uncertain. The CDR3 contains 13 residues. Trimming shortened V by 0 bases and J by 10 bases, and 12 bases separated the two germline ends. The V gene's germline CDR1 is MNHNS and CDR2 SASEGT.

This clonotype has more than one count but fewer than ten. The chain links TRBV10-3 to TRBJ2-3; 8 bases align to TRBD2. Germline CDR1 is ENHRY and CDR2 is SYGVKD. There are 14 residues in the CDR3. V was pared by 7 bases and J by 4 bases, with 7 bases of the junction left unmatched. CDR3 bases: TGTGCCATCAACGGGAGGGCCGACGCAGATACGCAGTATTTT. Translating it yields CAINGRADADTQYF.

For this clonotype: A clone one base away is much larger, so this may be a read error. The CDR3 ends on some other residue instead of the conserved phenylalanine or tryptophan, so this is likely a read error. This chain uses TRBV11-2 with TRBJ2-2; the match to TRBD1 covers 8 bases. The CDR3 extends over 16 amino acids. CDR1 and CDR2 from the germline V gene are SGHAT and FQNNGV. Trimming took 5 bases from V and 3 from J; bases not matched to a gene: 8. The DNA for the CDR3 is TGTGCCAGCAGCGCCTACAGGGGGTCCTACACCGGGGAGCTGTTTTCT. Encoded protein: CASSAYRGSYTGELFS.

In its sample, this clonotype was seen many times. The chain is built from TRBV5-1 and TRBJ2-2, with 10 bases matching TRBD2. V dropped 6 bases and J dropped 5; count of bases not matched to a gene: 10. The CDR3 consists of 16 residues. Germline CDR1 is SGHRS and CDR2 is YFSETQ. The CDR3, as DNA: TGCGCCAGCACCTACCTAGCGGGAGAGGGGACCGGGGAGCTGTTTTTT. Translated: CASTYLAGEGTGELFF.

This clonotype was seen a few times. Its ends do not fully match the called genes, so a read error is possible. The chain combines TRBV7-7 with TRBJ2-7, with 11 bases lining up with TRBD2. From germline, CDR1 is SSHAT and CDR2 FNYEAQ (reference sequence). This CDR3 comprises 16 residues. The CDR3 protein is CASSPHRLAGLYEQYF. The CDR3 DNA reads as TGTGCTAGCAGCCCTCACCGACTAGCGGGACTTTACGAGCAGTACTTC.

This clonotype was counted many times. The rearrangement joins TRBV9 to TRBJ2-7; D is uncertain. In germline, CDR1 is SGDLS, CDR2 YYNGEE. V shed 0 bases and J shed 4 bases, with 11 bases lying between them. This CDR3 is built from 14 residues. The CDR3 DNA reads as TGTGCCAGCAGCGTAGCTGTCGGTGGGTACGAGCAGTACTTC. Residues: CASSVAVGGYEQYF. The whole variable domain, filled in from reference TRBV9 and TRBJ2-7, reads DSGVTQTPKHLITATGQRVTLRCSPRSGDLSVYWYQQSLDQGLQFLIQYYNGEERAKGNILERFSAQQFPDLHSELNLSSLELGDSALYFCASSVAVGGYEQYFGPGTRLTVT.